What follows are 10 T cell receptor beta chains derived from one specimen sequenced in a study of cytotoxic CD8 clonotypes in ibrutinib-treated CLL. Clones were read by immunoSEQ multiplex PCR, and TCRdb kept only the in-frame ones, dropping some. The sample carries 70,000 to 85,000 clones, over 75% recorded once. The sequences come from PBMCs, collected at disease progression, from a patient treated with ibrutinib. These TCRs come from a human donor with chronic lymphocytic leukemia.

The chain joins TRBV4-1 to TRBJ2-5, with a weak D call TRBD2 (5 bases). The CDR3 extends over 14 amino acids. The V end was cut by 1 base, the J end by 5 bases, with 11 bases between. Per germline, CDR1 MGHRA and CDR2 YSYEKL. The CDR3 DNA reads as TGCGCCAGCAGCCAAGGACGGGGAGAGGAGACCCAGTACTTC. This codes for CASSQGRGEETQYF.

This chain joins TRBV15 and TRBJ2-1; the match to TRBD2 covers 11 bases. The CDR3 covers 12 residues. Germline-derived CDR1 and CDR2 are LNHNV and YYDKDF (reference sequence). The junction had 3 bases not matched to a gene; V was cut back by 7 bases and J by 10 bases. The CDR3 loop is CATKGLAVEQFF. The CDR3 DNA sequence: TGTGCCACCAAGGGACTAGCGGTAGAGCAGTTCTTC.

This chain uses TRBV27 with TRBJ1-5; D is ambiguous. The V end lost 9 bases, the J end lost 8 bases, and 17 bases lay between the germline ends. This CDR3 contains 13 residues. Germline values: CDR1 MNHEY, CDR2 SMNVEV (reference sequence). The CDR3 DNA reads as TGTGCCAGTAAGGGCCCCCTTGGGGAGCCCCAGCATTTT. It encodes CASKGPLGEPQHF.

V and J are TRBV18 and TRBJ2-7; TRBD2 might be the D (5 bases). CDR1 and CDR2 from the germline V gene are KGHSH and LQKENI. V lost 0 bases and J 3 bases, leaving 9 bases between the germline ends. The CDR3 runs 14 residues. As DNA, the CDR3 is TGTGCCAGCTCACCACCGTCGGGGTACTACGAGCAGTACTTC. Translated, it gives CASSPPSGYYEQYF.

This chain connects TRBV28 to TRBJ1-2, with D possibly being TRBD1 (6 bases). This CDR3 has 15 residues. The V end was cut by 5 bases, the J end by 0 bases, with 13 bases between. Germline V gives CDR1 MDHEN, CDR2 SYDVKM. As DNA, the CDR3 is TGTGCCAGCAGTCGGTCCGGGACATCTAACTATGGCTACACCTTC. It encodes CASSRSGTSNYGYTF.

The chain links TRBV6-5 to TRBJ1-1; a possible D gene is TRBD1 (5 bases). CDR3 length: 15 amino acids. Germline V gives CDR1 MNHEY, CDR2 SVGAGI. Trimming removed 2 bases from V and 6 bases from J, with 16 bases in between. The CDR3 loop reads CASSYGARQRPEAFF. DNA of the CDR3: TGTGCCAGCAGTTACGGCGCTCGACAGCGTCCTGAAGCTTTCTTT.

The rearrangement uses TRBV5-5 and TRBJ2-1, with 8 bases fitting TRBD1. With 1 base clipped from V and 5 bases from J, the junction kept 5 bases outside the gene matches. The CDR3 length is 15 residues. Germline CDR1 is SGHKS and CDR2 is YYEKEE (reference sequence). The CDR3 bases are TGTGCCAGCAGCTTGCGGGCAGGGGGCAACAATGAGCAGTTCTTC. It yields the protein CASSLRAGGNNEQFF.

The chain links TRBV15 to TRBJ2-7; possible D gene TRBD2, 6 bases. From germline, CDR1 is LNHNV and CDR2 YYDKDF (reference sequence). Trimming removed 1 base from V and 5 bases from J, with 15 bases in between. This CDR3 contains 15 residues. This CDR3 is CATSRAGVFTHEQYF. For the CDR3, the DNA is TGTGCCACCAGCAGAGCGGGAGTTTTTACCCACGAGCAGTACTTC.

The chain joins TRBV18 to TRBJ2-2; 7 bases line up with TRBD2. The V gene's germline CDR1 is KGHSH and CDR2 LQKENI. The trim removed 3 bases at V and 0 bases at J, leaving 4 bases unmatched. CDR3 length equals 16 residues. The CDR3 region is CASSPIAGSNTGELFF. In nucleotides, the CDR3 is TGTGCCAGCTCACCTATAGCGGGCTCGAACACCGGGGAGCTGTTTTTT. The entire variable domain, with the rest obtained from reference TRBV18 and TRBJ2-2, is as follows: NAGVMQNPRHLVRRRGQEARLRCSPMKGHSHVYWYRQLPEEGLKFMVYLQKENIIDESGMPKERFSAEFPKEGPSILRIQQVVRGDSAAYFCASSPIAGSNTGELFFGEGSRLTVL.

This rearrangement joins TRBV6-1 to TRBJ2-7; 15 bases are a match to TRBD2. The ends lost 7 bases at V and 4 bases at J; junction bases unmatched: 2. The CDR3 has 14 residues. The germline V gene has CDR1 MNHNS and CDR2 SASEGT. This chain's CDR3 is CASKGTSGRYEQYF. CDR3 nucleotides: TGTGCCAGCAAGGGGACTAGCGGGAGGTACGAGCAGTACTTC.